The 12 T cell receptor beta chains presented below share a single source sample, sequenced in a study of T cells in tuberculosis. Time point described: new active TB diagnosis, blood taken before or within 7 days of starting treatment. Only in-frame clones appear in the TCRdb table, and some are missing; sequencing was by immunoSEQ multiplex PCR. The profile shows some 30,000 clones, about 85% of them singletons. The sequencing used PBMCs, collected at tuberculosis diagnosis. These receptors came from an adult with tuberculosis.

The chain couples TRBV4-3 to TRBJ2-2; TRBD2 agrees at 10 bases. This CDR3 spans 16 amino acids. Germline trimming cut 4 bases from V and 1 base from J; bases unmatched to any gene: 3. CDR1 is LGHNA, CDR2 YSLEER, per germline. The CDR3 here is CASSRRTSGNTGELFF. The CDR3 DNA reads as TGCGCCAGCAGCCGGAGGACTAGCGGGAACACCGGGGAGCTGTTTTTT.

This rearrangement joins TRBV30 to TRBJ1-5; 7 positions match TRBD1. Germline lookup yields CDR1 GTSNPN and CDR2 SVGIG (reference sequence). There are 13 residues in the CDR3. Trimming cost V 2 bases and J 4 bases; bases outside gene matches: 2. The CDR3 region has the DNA TGTGCCTGGAGTACAGGGGTGAATCAGCCCCAGCATTTT. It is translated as CAWSTGVNQPQHF.

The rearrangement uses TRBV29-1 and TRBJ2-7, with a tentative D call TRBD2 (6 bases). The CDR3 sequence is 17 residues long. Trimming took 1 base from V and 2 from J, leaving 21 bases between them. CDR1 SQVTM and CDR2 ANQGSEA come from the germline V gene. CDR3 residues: CSVEGGVRESSAYEQYF. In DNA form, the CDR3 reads TGCAGCGTTGAAGGCGGGGTCAGGGAAAGCTCGGCCTACGAGCAGTACTTC.

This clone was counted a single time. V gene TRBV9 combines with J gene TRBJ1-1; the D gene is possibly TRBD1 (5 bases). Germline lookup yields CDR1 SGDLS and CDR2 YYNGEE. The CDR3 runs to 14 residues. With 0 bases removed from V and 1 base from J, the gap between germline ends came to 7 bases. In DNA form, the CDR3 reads TGTGCCAGCAGCGTAGCTGGGGCGAACACTGAAGCTTTCTTT. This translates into CASSVAGANTEAFF.

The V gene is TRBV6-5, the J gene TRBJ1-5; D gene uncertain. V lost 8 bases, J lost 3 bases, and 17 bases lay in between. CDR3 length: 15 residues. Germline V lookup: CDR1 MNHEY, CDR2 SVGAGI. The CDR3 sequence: CASQEGRGFNQPQHF. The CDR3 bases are TGTGCCAGCCAAGAGGGCCGTGGGTTCAATCAGCCCCAGCATTTT.

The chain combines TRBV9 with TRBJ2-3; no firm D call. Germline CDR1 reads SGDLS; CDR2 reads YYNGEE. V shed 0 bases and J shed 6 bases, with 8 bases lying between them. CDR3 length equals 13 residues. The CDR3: CASSVATSDTQYF. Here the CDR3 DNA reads TGTGCCAGCAGCGTAGCTACCTCGGATACGCAGTATTTT.

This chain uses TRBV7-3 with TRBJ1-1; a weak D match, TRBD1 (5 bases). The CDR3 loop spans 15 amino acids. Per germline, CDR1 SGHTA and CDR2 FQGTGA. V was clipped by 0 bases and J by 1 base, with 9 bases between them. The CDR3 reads CASSLTRTGNTEAFF. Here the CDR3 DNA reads TGTGCCAGCAGCTTAACGAGAACAGGGAACACTGAAGCTTTCTTT. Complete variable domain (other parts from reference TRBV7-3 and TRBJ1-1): GAGVSQTPSNKVTEKGKYVELRCDPISGHTALYWYRQSLGQGPEFLIYFQGTGAADDSGLPNDRFFAVRPEGSVSTLKIQRTERGDSAVYLCASSLTRTGNTEAFFGQGTRLTVV.

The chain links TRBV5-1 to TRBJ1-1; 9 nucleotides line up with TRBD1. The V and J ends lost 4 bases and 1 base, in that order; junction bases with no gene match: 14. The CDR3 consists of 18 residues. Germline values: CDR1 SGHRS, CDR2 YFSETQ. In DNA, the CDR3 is TGCGCCAGCAGCCTCGGGACAGGGCAATTTGGGAGGAACACTGAAGCTTTCTTT. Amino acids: CASSLGTGQFGRNTEAFF.

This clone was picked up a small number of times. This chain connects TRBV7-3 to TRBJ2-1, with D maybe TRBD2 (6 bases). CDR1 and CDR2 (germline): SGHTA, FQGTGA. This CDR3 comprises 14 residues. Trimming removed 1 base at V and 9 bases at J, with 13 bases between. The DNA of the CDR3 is TGTGCCAGCAGCTTAAGGGATCGGGGGAGTGAGCAGTTCTTC. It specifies CASSLRDRGSEQFF. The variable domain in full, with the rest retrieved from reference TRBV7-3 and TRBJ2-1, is GAGVSQTPSNKVTEKGKYVELRCDPISGHTALYWYRQSLGQGPEFLIYFQGTGAADDSGLPNDRFFAVRPEGSVSTLKIQRTERGDSAVYLCASSLRDRGSEQFFGPGTRLTVL.

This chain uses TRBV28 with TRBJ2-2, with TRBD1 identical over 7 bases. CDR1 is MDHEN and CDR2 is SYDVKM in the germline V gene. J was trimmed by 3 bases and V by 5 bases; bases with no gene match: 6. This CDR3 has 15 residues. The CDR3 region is CASSPLDRYTGELFF. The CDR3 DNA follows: TGTGCCAGCAGTCCTTTGGACAGGTACACCGGGGAGCTGTTTTTT.

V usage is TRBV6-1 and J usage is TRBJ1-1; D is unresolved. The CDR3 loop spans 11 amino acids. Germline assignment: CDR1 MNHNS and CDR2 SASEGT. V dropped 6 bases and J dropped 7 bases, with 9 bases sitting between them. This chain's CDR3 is CASRLQVEAFF. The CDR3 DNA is TGTGCCAGCAGATTGCAGGTTGAAGCTTTCTTT.

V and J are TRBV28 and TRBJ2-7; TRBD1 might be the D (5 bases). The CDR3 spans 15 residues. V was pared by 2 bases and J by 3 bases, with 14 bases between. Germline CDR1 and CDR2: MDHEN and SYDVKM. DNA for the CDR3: TGTGCCAGCAGTTTAGATCTAGGGGTATACTACGAGCAGTACTTC. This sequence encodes CASSLDLGVYYEQYF.